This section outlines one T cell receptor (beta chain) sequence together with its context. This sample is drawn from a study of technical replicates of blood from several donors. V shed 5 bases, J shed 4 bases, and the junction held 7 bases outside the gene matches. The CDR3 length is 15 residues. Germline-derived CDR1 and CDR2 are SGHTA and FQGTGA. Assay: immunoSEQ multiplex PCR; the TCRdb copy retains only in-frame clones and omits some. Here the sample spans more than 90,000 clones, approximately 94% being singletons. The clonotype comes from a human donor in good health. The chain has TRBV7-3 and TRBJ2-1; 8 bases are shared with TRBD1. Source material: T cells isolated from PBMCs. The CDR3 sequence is CASSHDRGSYNEQFF. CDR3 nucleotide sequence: TGTGCCAGCAGCCACGACAGGGGCTCTTACAATGAGCAGTTCTTC.